This T cell receptor (beta chain) was observed in a study of shared T cell receptors in the human thymus. Assay: immunoSEQ multiplex PCR; the TCRdb copy retains only in-frame clones and omits some. The table lists 720,000 or so clones, roughly 88% of them singletons. This clone occurred once. These data were also filed under a second study, of human thymus T cells.

Sequencing was done on a sample of thymocytes. This receptor was identified in a girl less than two years old with a congenital heart defect.

The CDR3 nucleotides read TGCAGCGTTGGGGCTGAACAGCCGAACACTGAAGCTTTCTTT. Protein product: CSVGAEQPNTEAFF. The chain links TRBV29-1 to TRBJ1-1, with D unclear. Germline V lookup: CDR1 SQVTM, CDR2 ANQGSEA. This CDR3 region has 14 residues. V lost 4 bases and J 1 base, leaving 13 bases between the germline ends. Filled out from reference TRBV29-1 and TRBJ1-1, the complete variable domain reads SAVISQKPSRDICQRGTSLTIQCQVDSQVTMMFWYRQQPGQSLTLIATANQGSEATYESGFVIDKFPISRPNLTFSTLTVSNMSPEDSSIYLCSVGAEQPNTEAFFGQGTRLTVV.